These 30 T cell receptor beta chains originate from one sample sequenced in a study of shared clonotypes between healthy human individuals. TCRdb's copy holds only in-frame clones and misses some; the assay was immunoSEQ multiplex PCR. The sample includes around 980,000 clones, 75% to 85% of them seen just once. Material: memory CD4+ T cells from PBMCs. The subset: CD45RA-negative fraction. These receptors were taken from a man younger than 35 in good health. Some clones in this sample may be carry-over from other donors' samples.

V usage is TRBV11-2 and J usage is TRBJ1-2; D gene uncertain. Germline CDR1 and CDR2: SGHAT and FQNNGV. V lost 1 base and J 7 bases, leaving 7 bases between the germline ends. The CDR3 is made up of 12 amino acids. CDR3 amino acids: CASSLAGFGYTF. DNA of the CDR3: TGTGCCAGCAGCTTAGCGGGCTTTGGCTACACCTTC.

The chain joins TRBV10-2 to TRBJ2-6; D may be TRBD2 (6 bases). The V end lost 4 bases, the J end lost 0 bases, and 10 bases lay between the germline ends. Germline-derived CDR1 and CDR2 are WSHSY and SAAADI. The CDR3 is 16 amino acids. DNA of the CDR3: TGCGCCAGCAGTGGCGGGGCTAGCTCTGGGGCCAACGTCCTGACTTTC. Protein product: CASSGGASSGANVLTF.

The CDR3 is CASSVGEGGDRISTDTQYF. The CDR3 nucleotides read TGTGCCAGCAGCGTAGGGGAGGGCGGGGACAGAATTAGCACAGATACGCAGTATTTT. This sequence joins TRBV9 and TRBJ2-3; tentatively, D is TRBD1 or TRBD2 (7 bases each). With 0 bases removed from V and 0 bases from J, the gap between germline ends came to 20 bases. This CDR3 region has 19 residues. Germline V CDR1 and CDR2: SGDLS, YYNGEE. The variable domain in full, with the rest retrieved from reference TRBV9 and TRBJ2-3, is DSGVTQTPKHLITATGQRVTLRCSPRSGDLSVYWYQQSLDQGLQFLIQYYNGEERAKGNILERFSAQQFPDLHSELNLSSLELGDSALYFCASSVGEGGDRISTDTQYFGPGTRLTVL.

The rearrangement uses TRBV27 and TRBJ2-3; D is unclear. CDR3 size: 13 residues. V was shortened by 0 bases and J by 8 bases, with 9 bases between the two germline ends. Germline CDR1 and CDR2: MNHEY and SMNVEV (reference sequence). The chain's CDR3 is CASSLSIGITQYF. For the CDR3, the DNA is TGTGCCAGCAGTTTATCGATTGGGATTACGCAGTATTTT.

The chain couples TRBV7-2 to TRBJ1-2, with 10 bases identical to TRBD1. The CDR3 has 14 amino acids. The germline V gene encodes CDR1 SGHTA and CDR2 FQGNSA. V was pared by 5 bases and J by 7 bases, with 7 bases of the junction left unmatched. The CDR3 sequence: CASSPRQGAFGYTF. Written as DNA, the CDR3 is TGTGCCAGCAGCCCACGACAGGGGGCATTTGGCTACACCTTC.

This clone was counted many times. V is TRBV7-9 and J is TRBJ1-2; TRBD1 matches at 8 bases. The CDR3 is 14 amino acids. Germline CDR1 is SEHNR and CDR2 is FQNEAQ (reference sequence). V was pared by 4 bases and J by 8 bases, with 9 bases of the junction left unmatched. CDR3 DNA: TGTGCCAGCAGCTCGCGGACAGGGTATGGAGGCTACACCTTC. This sequence encodes CASSSRTGYGGYTF.

The chain recombines TRBV29-1 with TRBJ2-7; 8 bases map to TRBD1. The J call may be wrong; the DNA end is better matched by TRBJ2-5. The CDR3 has 12 amino acids. Germline V gives CDR1 SQVTM, CDR2 ANQGSEA. CDR3: CSVAQGAETQYF. The CDR3 DNA sequence: TGCAGCGTTGCGCAGGGGGCTGAGACCCAGTACTTC.

The chain couples TRBV12-2 to TRBJ2-6. TRBV12-2 is shown as a pseudogene. The CDR3 consists of 18 residues. The chain's CDR3 is CASRRLRSTQSRANVLTF. CDR3 coding DNA: TGTGCAAGTCGCCGGCTCAGATCCACACAAAGTCGGGCCAACGTCCTGACTTTC.

This clone was seen once. The chain carries TRBV5-1 and TRBJ1-2, with TRBD1 identical over 10 bases. Germline V gene sequence: CDR1 SGHRS, CDR2 YFSETQ. V shed 4 bases, J shed 8 bases, and the junction held 8 bases outside the gene matches. The CDR3 length is 14 residues. The CDR3 sequence is CASSIGTGVEGYTF. In DNA, the CDR3 is TGCGCCAGCAGCATAGGGACAGGGGTAGAAGGCTACACCTTC.

As for this clone: Other DNA sequences within the sample encode an identical CDR3. This sequence joins TRBV30 and TRBJ1-3; D remains unclear. Trimming removed 3 bases from V and 2 bases from J, with 11 bases in between. Germline assignment: CDR1 GTSNPN and CDR2 SVGIG (reference sequence). This CDR3 is built from 14 residues. CDR3 region: CAWSLGTTGNTIYF. In nucleotides, the CDR3 is TGTGCCTGGAGCCTGGGAACGACTGGAAACACCATATATTTT.

In DNA form, the CDR3 reads TGTGCCAGCAGCCCCGCACGCCTGACTACCGCGGAGCAGTTCTTC. It codes for CASSPARLTTAEQFF. The rearrangement joins TRBV11-2 to TRBJ2-1; a possible D gene is TRBD2 (5 bases). The CDR3 is 15 residues long. Trimming removed 5 bases at V and 10 bases at J, with 21 bases between. Germline CDR1 SGHAT, CDR2 FQNNGV.

There are many counts of this clone. The chain employs TRBV5-4 and TRBJ2-7; 14 bases are shared with TRBD2. Germline loops: CDR1 SGHNT, CDR2 YYREEE (reference sequence). The CDR3 has 15 residues. V trimming: 5 bases; J trimming: 6 bases; junction bases outside the gene matches: 7. The CDR3: CASRQGTSGSSEQYF. DNA for the CDR3: TGTGCCAGCAGGCAAGGGACTAGCGGGAGTAGCGAGCAGTACTTC.

V and J are TRBV7-9 and TRBJ2-3; D is possibly TRBD2 (5 bases). Trimming left V 4 bases short and J 2 bases short, with 16 bases between. Germline CDR1 is SEHNR and CDR2 is FQNEAQ (reference sequence). The length of the CDR3 is 16 residues. The CDR3 protein is CASSSRTDSSTDTQYF. The CDR3 DNA is TGTGCCAGCAGCTCTCGGACTGACTCGTCCACAGATACGCAGTATTTT.

The rearrangement joins TRBV6-1 to TRBJ2-7; the match to TRBD2 covers 9 bases. CDR1 and CDR2 (germline): MNHNS, SASEGT. There are 14 residues in the CDR3. V shed 5 bases and J 4 bases; nucleotides not matched to a gene: 6. CDR3 loop: CASSIAGARYEQYF. The CDR3 bases are TGTGCCAGCAGTATAGCGGGAGCTAGGTACGAGCAGTACTTC.

V gene TRBV29-1 combines with J gene TRBJ2-5; D is possibly TRBD1 (6 bases). The tail of the sequence fits TRBJ2-7 better, so the J call may be wrong. The CDR3 has 13 residues. The germline CDR1 and CDR2 sequences are SQVTM and ANQGSEA. The CDR3 DNA follows: TGCAGCGTAGCCCCGGACAGCGGCTACGAGCAGTACTTC. This codes for CSVAPDSGYEQYF.

This clone was seen a handful of times. The chain's CDR3 is CASSSGPSGIDEQFF. DNA for the CDR3: TGCGCCAGCAGTTCGGGGCCGAGCGGGATCGATGAGCAGTTCTTC. The chain uses TRBV5-1 and TRBJ2-1; 7 bases agree with TRBD2. Unmatched junction bases numbered 13, after V lost 5 bases and J lost 8 bases. Germline CDR1 reads SGHRS; CDR2 reads YFSETQ. The length of the CDR3 is 15 residues.

Worth noting for this clone: This may come from a read error, since a much larger clone is one base off. The rearrangement links TRBV7-2 to TRBJ2-7, with D unresolved. CDR3 length equals 11 residues. Trimming removed 6 bases from V and 2 bases from J, with 5 bases in between. Germline CDR1 SGHTA, CDR2 FQGNSA. CDR3 in DNA: TGTGCCAGCAGTAACACCTACGAGCAGTACTTC. It codes for CASSNTYEQYF.

This chain uses TRBV18 with TRBJ1-2; 8 bases line up with TRBD1. Germline CDR1 and CDR2: KGHSH and LQKENI. This CDR3 has 17 amino acids. V lost 4 bases and J lost 3; bases outside the gene matches: 13. The CDR3 bases are TGTGCCAGCTCACACGGACAGGGACTAGGGGCCCACTATGGCTACACCTTC. Protein sequence: CASSHGQGLGAHYGYTF.

DNA for the CDR3: TGTGCCAGCAGCTTAGTCATGGGACGCACCTACGAGCAGTACTTC. As protein: CASSLVMGRTYEQYF. This sequence joins TRBV7-2 and TRBJ2-5, with D tentatively TRBD1 or TRBD2 (5 bases each). The J call is uncertain, as TRBJ2-7 better fits the DNA end. CDR1 is SGHTA, CDR2 FQGNSA, per germline. The CDR3 spans 15 residues.

The chain combines TRBV5-6 with TRBJ2-5; 8 bases match TRBD1. V lost 4 bases and J lost 4; bases outside the gene matches: 3. The germline CDR1 and CDR2 sequences are SGHDT and YYEEEE. This CDR3 has 13 amino acids. The CDR3, as DNA: TGTGCCAGCAGCCGGACAGGGTTAGAGACCCAGTACTTC. This translates into CASSRTGLETQYF.

The count of this clone is one. The chain carries TRBV6-5 and TRBJ1-1; D might be TRBD1 (5 bases). Germline V gene data show CDR1 as MNHEY and CDR2 as SVGAGI. V lost 7 bases, J lost 4 bases, and 19 bases lay in between. The CDR3 has 15 amino acids. The CDR3 DNA follows: TGTGCCAGCACACAAAGAGGTTGGGGACCCACTGAAGCTTTCTTT. Translated, it gives CASTQRGWGPTEAFF.

This chain links TRBV6-1 with TRBJ2-7; 8 bases are shared with TRBD1. Trimming took 7 bases from V and 0 from J; bases not matched to a gene: 5. This CDR3 is built from 14 residues. Germline assignment: CDR1 MNHNS and CDR2 SASEGT. CDR3 loop: CASKEQGASYEQYF. CDR3 in DNA: TGTGCCAGCAAGGAGCAGGGGGCCTCCTACGAGCAGTACTTC.

This sequence joins TRBV18 and TRBJ2-7, with D uncertain. The V end was cut by 9 bases, the J end by 6 bases, with 15 bases between. CDR3 length: 12 amino acids. Per germline, CDR1 KGHSH and CDR2 LQKENI. This chain's CDR3 is CASSAGSGEQYF. In DNA, the CDR3 is TGTGCCAGTTCCGCCGGATCGGGCGAGCAGTACTTC.

V and J are TRBV29-1 and TRBJ2-1; D may correspond to TRBD1 or TRBD2 (7 bases each). The CDR3 covers 15 residues. From germline, CDR1 is SQVTM and CDR2 ANQGSEA. V was clipped by 5 bases and J by 0 bases, with 14 bases between them. This chain's CDR3 is CSVQGGYSSYNEQFF. The CDR3 nucleotides are TGCAGCGTTCAGGGGGGGTACAGCTCCTACAATGAGCAGTTCTTC.

The sample holds a few counts of this clone. The J gene is TRBJ2-3, the V gene TRBV7-2, with D possibly being TRBD1 (6 bases). CDR1 is SGHTA, CDR2 FQGNSA, per germline. This CDR3 contains 15 residues. Trimming took 3 bases from V and 2 from J, leaving 12 bases between them. The CDR3 region has the DNA TGTGCCAGCAGCTTCTTACAGGGCACCACAGATACGCAGTATTTT. It translates to CASSFLQGTTDTQYF.

This rearrangement joins TRBV5-1 to TRBJ2-5; weak D call: TRBD1 (6 bases). The CDR3 extends over 13 amino acids. Trimming removed 3 bases from V and 2 bases from J, with 8 bases in between. The germline gives CDR1 SGHRS, CDR2 YFSETQ. CDR3 coding DNA: TGCGCCAGCAGCTCTGACAGGCAAGAGACCCAGTACTTC. Amino acid sequence: CASSSDRQETQYF.

This chain joins TRBV15 and TRBJ2-7; D possibly corresponds to TRBD2 (6 bases). There are 14 residues in the CDR3. Looked up from germline, CDR1 is LNHNV and CDR2 is YYDKDF (reference sequence). Deletions cut 3 bases from V and 1 base from J, with 10 bases between. CDR3 coding DNA: TGTGCCACCAGCAGCCATGGGGGGTCCTACGAGCAGTACTTC. Amino acid sequence: CATSSHGGSYEQYF. Based on the CDR3 plus reference TRBV15 and TRBJ2-7, the full variable domain is DAMVIQNPRYQVTQFGKPVTLSCSQTLNHNVMYWYQQKSSQAPKLLFHYYDKDFNNEADTPDNFQSRRPNTSFCFLDIRSPGLGDTAMYLCATSSHGGSYEQYFGPGTRLTVT.

The rearrangement joins TRBV10-3 to TRBJ1-2, with D hard to call. Trimming took 4 bases from V and 5 from J, leaving 8 bases between them. The germline CDR1 and CDR2 sequences are ENHRY and SYGVKD. There are 12 residues in the CDR3. CDR3 loop: CAISVTHYGYTF. DNA for the CDR3: TGTGCCATCAGTGTAACCCATTATGGCTACACCTTC.

This clone was seen only a few times. The sample contains more than one DNA sequence encoding this CDR3. V is TRBV18 and J is TRBJ1-5; 9 bases align to TRBD1. Germline V lookup: CDR1 KGHSH, CDR2 LQKENI. CDR3 length: 15 residues. J gave up 4 bases and V 3 bases, and 4 bases lay outside the gene matches. CDR3 sequence: CASSPVGQGNQPQHF. The CDR3 nucleotides are TGTGCCAGCTCACCGGTTGGACAGGGGAATCAGCCCCAGCATTTT. Full variable domain (remainder filled in from reference TRBV18 and TRBJ1-5): NAGVMQNPRHLVRRRGQEARLRCSPMKGHSHVYWYRQLPEEGLKFMVYLQKENIIDESGMPKERFSAEFPKEGPSILRIQQVVRGDSAAYFCASSPVGQGNQPQHFGDGTRLSIL.

This clone occurred many times. This sequence joins TRBV5-8 and TRBJ2-7; D remains ambiguous. Trimming pared 0 bases from V and 7 bases from J, leaving 8 bases between. There are 12 residues in the CDR3. Germline V gene sequence: CDR1 SGHTS, CDR2 YDEGEE. As DNA, the CDR3 is TGTGCCAGCAGCTTGGTCCCCCGAGAGCAGTACTTC. Protein product: CASSLVPREQYF. The full variable domain, with the rest looked up from reference TRBV5-8 and TRBJ2-7, is EAGVTQSPTHLIKTRGQQATLRCSPISGHTSVYWYQQALGLGLQFLLWYDEGEERNRGNFPPRFSGRQFPNYSSELNVNALELEDSALYLCASSLVPREQYFGPGTRLTVT.